A single sample gave rise to the 22 T cell receptor beta chains below, sequenced in a study of T-cell memory formation after mild COVID-19. TCRdb analysed the 5' RACE reads with MiXCR anew, one entry per CDR3 protein. The sample yields 390,000 or so distinct CDR3 sequences, about 16% seen once. The source material was PBMCs or a T cell subset sorted from them (not recorded which). The receptor source for this set is a man between 18 and 35 years old who had mild COVID-19 (a few samples of this study predate the infection). Cell type and time point are not known.

The genes are TRBV3-1 and TRBJ2-5, with D perhaps matching TRBD1 (6 bases). Germline CDR1 reads LGHDT; CDR2 reads YNNKEL (reference sequence). This CDR3 contains 15 residues. With 4 bases removed from V and 2 bases from J, the gap between germline ends came to 14 bases. CDR3 DNA: TGTGCCAGCAGCCTCCCGGGGCAGGGGCAAGAGACCCAGTACTTC. Translated: CASSLPGQGQETQYF.

The rearrangement joins TRBV9 to TRBJ2-5, with D possibly TRBD1 on 6 matching bases. The V end lost 5 bases, the J end lost 5 bases, and 13 bases lay between the germline ends. From germline, CDR1 is SGDLS and CDR2 YYNGEE. This CDR3 is built from 13 residues. CDR3 sequence reads: CASSVRGGETQYF. CDR3 bases: TGTGCCAGCAGTGTCAGGGGTGGGGAGACCCAGTACTTC.

The chain carries TRBV5-4 and TRBJ1-1; TRBD1 is a possible D gene (6 bases). Deletions cut 5 bases from V and 0 bases from J, with 20 bases between. This CDR3 has 17 amino acids. CDR1 SGHNT and CDR2 YYREEE come from the germline V gene (reference sequence). Here the CDR3 DNA reads TGTGCCAGCAGTCGGGGGGGCGGATCCGGCATGAACACTGAAGCTTTCTTT. Protein sequence: CASSRGGGSGMNTEAFF.

The DNA for the CDR3 is TGCAGTGCGGGGAGAGGGCAGGGGACTGAAGCTTTCTTT. Translation gives CSAGRGQGTEAFF. The chain joins TRBV20-1 to TRBJ1-1; D is possibly TRBD1 (6 bases). The ends were cut back, 6 bases at V and 5 bases at J, with 16 bases in the middle. The CDR3 length is 13 residues. The germline gives CDR1 DFQATT, CDR2 SNEGSKA (reference sequence).

The CDR3 DNA is TGTGCCAGCAGCCAAGCCTATTCACCCCTCCACTTT. Its protein is CASSQAYSPLHF. The rearrangement joins TRBV3-1 to TRBJ1-6; D unclear. This CDR3 spans 12 amino acids. With 1 base removed from V and 8 bases from J, the gap between germline ends came to 3 bases. Germline-derived CDR1 and CDR2 are LGHDT and YNNKEL (reference sequence). The variable domain in full, completed from reference TRBV3-1 and TRBJ1-6, reads DTAVSQTPKYLVTQMGNDKSIKCEQNLGHDTMYWYKQDSKKFLKIMFSYNNKELIINETVPNRFSPKSPDKAHLNLHINSLELGDSAVYFCASSQAYSPLHFGNGTRLTVT.

The V and J genes are TRBV7-6 and TRBJ2-7; TRBD2 matches 9 bases. The J segment lost 7 bases and the V segment lost 5 bases, leaving 15 bases of the junction unmatched. Germline V gives CDR1 SGHVS, CDR2 FNYEAQ. The CDR3 extends over 16 amino acids. The CDR3 region is CASSPPLAGLIGEQYF. DNA for the CDR3: TGTGCCAGCAGCCCCCCGCTAGCGGGGTTGATAGGGGAGCAGTACTTC.

CDR3: CASSLIRGDLAKNIQYF. The CDR3 bases are TGTGCCAGCAGCTTAATACGCGGGGACCTAGCCAAAAACATTCAGTACTTC. The V gene is TRBV7-3, the J gene TRBJ2-4; D is possibly TRBD2 (6 bases). The germline V gene has CDR1 SGHTA and CDR2 FQGTGA. The CDR3 is made up of 17 amino acids. V dropped 1 base and J dropped 0 bases, with 13 bases sitting between them. Full variable domain (missing parts from reference TRBV7-3 and TRBJ2-4): GAGVSQTPSNKVTEKGKYVELRCDPISGHTALYWYRQSLGQGPEFLIYFQGTGAADDSGLPNDRFFAVRPEGSVSTLKIQRTERGDSAVYLCASSLIRGDLAKNIQYFGAGTRLSVL.

This clonotype was counted only a few times. CDR3 DNA sequence: TGCAGCGTTGGGCCCCTGGGGGCCTCTGGGGCCAACGTCCTGACTTTC. This codes for CSVGPLGASGANVLTF. The V call is TRBV29-1, the J call TRBJ2-6, with D possibly matching TRBD1 (6 bases). This CDR3 has 16 amino acids. V was cut by 4 bases and J by 0 bases, with 13 bases left in between. From germline, CDR1 is SQVTM and CDR2 ANQGSEA.

The chain joins TRBV10-3 to TRBJ2-3; D might be TRBD2 (5 bases). Germline-derived CDR1 and CDR2 are ENHRY and SYGVKD. The CDR3 extends over 13 amino acids. The V gene lost 3 bases and the J gene lost 4 bases, with 8 bases spanning the gap. The CDR3 spells CAISDRGSDTQYF. DNA for the CDR3: TGTGCCATCAGTGATCGGGGATCAGATACGCAGTATTTT.

This clonotype has only a few counts. V is TRBV12-3 or TRBV12-4 and J is TRBJ2-3; maybe TRBD2 (5 bases). The germline V and J ends were trimmed by 8 bases and 2 bases, with 14 bases remaining between them. The CDR3 covers 14 residues. The CDR3, as DNA: TGTGCCAGCCCCTCAGAGGGTTCCACAGATACGCAGTATTTT. This codes for CASPSEGSTDTQYF.

The V and J genes are TRBV6-2 or TRBV6-3 and TRBJ1-1; TRBD1 is a possible D gene (5 bases). Per the germline V gene, CDR1 is MNHEY and CDR2 is SVGEGT. This CDR3 is 20 amino acids long. V shed 2 bases and J shed 2 bases, with 27 bases lying between them. The CDR3 protein is CASSYLFLQVTSHSNTEAFF. CDR3 nucleotides: TGTGCCAGCAGTTACCTATTCCTACAGGTTACTTCGCATTCAAACACTGAAGCTTTCTTT.

This sequence joins TRBV6-2 or TRBV6-3 and TRBJ2-7, with D hard to call. The germline CDR1 and CDR2 sequences are MNHEY and SVGEGT. Trimming shortened V by 2 bases and J by 3 bases, and 14 bases separated the two germline ends. The CDR3 contains 15 residues. This chain's CDR3 is CASSYGSRLGYEQYV. CDR3 nucleotide sequence: TGTGCCAGCAGTTACGGTTCTCGACTGGGCTACGAGCAGTACGTC.

The rearrangement links TRBV13 to TRBJ1-1; 7 bases fit TRBD1. The CDR3 length is 15 residues. Germline CDR1 PRHDT, CDR2 FYEKMQ (reference sequence). Unmatched junction bases numbered 6, after V lost 5 bases and J lost 0 bases. In nucleotides, the CDR3 is TGTGCCAGCAGCGTAAAGGGGGCGGTGAACACTGAAGCTTTCTTT. This encodes CASSVKGAVNTEAFF. The full variable domain, with the rest looked up from reference TRBV13 and TRBJ1-1, is AAGVIQSPRHLIKEKRETATLKCYPIPRHDTVYWYQQGPGQDPQFLISFYEKMQSDKGSIPDRFSAQQFSDYHSELNMSSLELGDSALYFCASSVKGAVNTEAFFGQGTRLTVV.

This clonotype occurred many times. J is TRBJ1-5 and V is TRBV18; D may be TRBD1 (5 bases). The length of the CDR3 is 15 residues. With 3 bases removed from V and 1 base from J, the gap between germline ends came to 10 bases. Germline lookup yields CDR1 KGHSH and CDR2 LQKENI. CDR3 DNA sequence: TGTGCCAGCTCACCGTCAGGGAACAGCAATCAGCCCCAGCATTTT. Protein sequence: CASSPSGNSNQPQHF. The full variable domain, completed using reference TRBV18 and TRBJ1-5, is NAGVMQNPRHLVRRRGQEARLRCSPMKGHSHVYWYRQLPEEGLKFMVYLQKENIIDESGMPKERFSAEFPKEGPSILRIQQVVRGDSAAYFCASSPSGNSNQPQHFGDGTRLSIL.

The chain links TRBV4-1 to TRBJ2-4, with TRBD2 matching 7 bases. J lost 0 bases, V lost 1 base, and 3 bases had no gene match. Germline V gene data show CDR1 as MGHRA and CDR2 as YSYEKL. The CDR3 is made up of 16 amino acids. The CDR3 bases are TGCGCCAGCAGCCAAGGGGCGGGGGTAGCCAAAAACATTCAGTACTTC. This translates into CASSQGAGVAKNIQYF.

The chain links TRBV9 to TRBJ2-7; 8 nucleotides match TRBD2. Germline trimming cut 0 bases from V and 4 bases from J; bases unmatched to any gene: 6. CDR3 length: 15 residues. CDR1 SGDLS and CDR2 YYNGEE come from the germline V gene. Here the CDR3 DNA reads TGTGCCAGCAGCGTAGAGGCGGGGGGACGATACGAGCAGTACTTC. It translates to CASSVEAGGRYEQYF.

This clonotype has just a few counts. The gene calls are TRBV6-6 and TRBJ1-1; possibly TRBD1 for D (5 bases). The V gene's germline CDR1 is MNHNY and CDR2 SVGAGI (reference sequence). Trimming removed 8 bases at V and 7 bases at J, with 11 bases between. The CDR3 length is 11 residues. The CDR3 is CASEDTIEAFF. Here the CDR3 DNA reads TGTGCCAGCGAGGACACGATTGAAGCTTTCTTT.

This clonotype was picked up a small number of times. The V gene is TRBV5-1, the J gene TRBJ2-5; 9 nucleotides line up with TRBD1. Germline CDR1 reads SGHRS; CDR2 reads YFSETQ. The length of the CDR3 is 14 residues. V dropped 4 bases and J dropped 5; count of bases not matched to a gene: 6. CDR3 in amino acids: CASSRQGVAETQYF. The DNA for the CDR3 is TGCGCCAGCAGCAGACAGGGGGTCGCGGAGACCCAGTACTTC.

The V gene is TRBV5-1, the J gene TRBJ2-3; 8 bases agree with TRBD2. This CDR3 spans 16 amino acids. Germline V CDR1 and CDR2: SGHRS, YFSETQ. The trim removed 3 bases at V and 2 bases at J, leaving 8 bases unmatched. CDR3 sequence (DNA): TGCGCCAGCAGCTCCCCCGGGACTAGTACCACAGATACGCAGTATTTT. This encodes CASSSPGTSTTDTQYF.

This clonotype has a handful of counts. The J gene is TRBJ2-1, the V gene TRBV7-2; D uncertain. Looked up from germline, CDR1 is SGHTA and CDR2 is FQGNSA. CDR3 length: 12 residues. The V gene lost 4 bases and the J gene lost 9 bases, with 10 bases spanning the gap. The CDR3 sequence: CASSSVVSEQFF. CDR3 nucleotides: TGTGCCAGCAGCTCCGTAGTTAGTGAGCAGTTCTTC.

V usage is TRBV4-2 and J usage is TRBJ2-1; D is perhaps TRBD2 (6 bases). The CDR3 is made up of 16 amino acids. CDR1 is LGHNA, CDR2 YNFKEQ, per germline. V was clipped by 0 bases and J by 3 bases, with 12 bases between them. The CDR3, as DNA: TGTGCCAGCAGCCAAGATGGCGGGGACCACTACAATGAGCAGTTCTTC. Translated: CASSQDGGDHYNEQFF.

This clonotype was detected ten times or more. V and J are TRBV4-3 and TRBJ1-5, with D hard to call. This CDR3 has 14 residues. The germline CDR1 and CDR2 sequences are LGHNA and YSLEER. The V gene lost 4 bases and the J gene lost 4 bases, with 11 bases spanning the gap. The DNA for the CDR3 is TGCGCCAGCAGCCCCGAAGCGGGGAATCAGCCCCAGCATTTT. Translated, it gives CASSPEAGNQPQHF.